Following are 30 T cell receptor beta chains from one sample sequenced in a study of T-cell reconstitution after alpha-beta-depleted transplantation in children. The TCRbeta library incorporated unique molecular identifiers. A single record per CDR3 protein comes from TCRdb applying MiXCR to the PCR reads. The sample has around 450,000 distinct CDR3 sequences; roughly a tenth are singletons. This sample comprised PBMCs, obtained before TCRalphabeta/CD19-depleted stem cell transplant. The receptor source for this set is a child aged 2 to 15 with inherited bone marrow failure, due to receive a stem cell transplant.

This clonotype was detected ten times or more. The chain carries TRBV7-8 and TRBJ2-1; D is possibly TRBD2 (5 bases). Trimming stripped 2 bases from V and 3 bases from J, with 11 bases between. Germline-derived CDR1 and CDR2 are SGHVS and FQNEAQ. The CDR3 has 15 residues. CDR3 residues: CASSLHLASYNEQFF. CDR3 DNA sequence: TGTGCCAGCAGCTTACACCTAGCCAGCTACAATGAGCAGTTCTTC.

The rearrangement uses TRBV29-1 and TRBJ2-7; TRBD1 or TRBD2 may be the D gene (5 bases each). The CDR3 runs to 13 residues. Trimming left V 3 bases short and J 2 bases short, with 11 bases between. Germline V lookup: CDR1 SQVTM, CDR2 ANQGSEA. The CDR3 is CSVDWDGAYEQYF. The CDR3 region has the DNA TGCAGCGTTGACTGGGACGGAGCCTACGAGCAGTACTTC.

The table lists this clonotype with a few counts. The CDR3 loop is CSVEGDPNTGELFF. The CDR3 DNA is TGCAGCGTTGAAGGGGACCCGAACACCGGGGAGCTGTTTTTT. This chain uses TRBV29-1 with TRBJ2-2, with D possibly being TRBD1 or TRBD2 (5 bases each). The V gene lost 1 base and the J gene lost 0 bases, with 6 bases spanning the gap. This CDR3 comprises 14 residues. Germline V gene sequence: CDR1 SQVTM, CDR2 ANQGSEA.

This clonotype was counted at least ten times. This chain connects TRBV29-1 to TRBJ2-1, with 7 bases matching TRBD2. Germline loops: CDR1 SQVTM, CDR2 ANQGSEA. V was clipped by 6 bases and J by 6 bases; unmatched bases: 5. The CDR3 loop spans 12 amino acids. The CDR3 protein is CSVLAATNEQFF. CDR3 in DNA: TGCAGCGTCCTAGCGGCCACCAATGAGCAGTTCTTC.

This clonotype was seen a few times. The chain has TRBV23-1 and TRBJ2-1; 12 nucleotides line up with TRBD2. TRBV23-1 has ORF status, its function being uncertain. The length of the CDR3 is 16 residues. The trim removed 2 bases at V and 5 bases at J, leaving 4 bases unmatched. In nucleotides, the CDR3 is TGCGCCAGCAGTCAACGGACTAGCGGGGTAAACAATGAGCAGTTCTTC. Translating gives CASSQRTSGVNNEQFF.

The CDR3 sequence: CASSPIGGRSTDTQYF. The CDR3 DNA follows: TGCGCCAGCAGCCCGATCGGCGGGAGAAGCACAGATACGCAGTATTTT. The genes are TRBV4-1 and TRBJ2-3; 7 bases agree with TRBD2. CDR3 length: 16 residues. Losses at the gene ends were 4 bases for V and 0 bases for J; bases not matched to a gene: 7. Germline V lookup: CDR1 MGHRA, CDR2 YSYEKL.

The sample holds many counts of this clonotype. In DNA, the CDR3 is TGCAGCGTGACCTACAGGGGGCCAACTAATGAAAAACTGTTTTTT. As protein: CSVTYRGPTNEKLFF. V and J are TRBV29-1 and TRBJ1-4, with 9 bases identical to TRBD1. V lost 6 bases and J lost 0; bases outside the gene matches: 5. The CDR3 totals 15 residues. CDR1 and CDR2 from the germline V gene are SQVTM and ANQGSEA.

This clonotype was observed a handful of times. This may come from a read error, since a much larger clone is one base off. The chain carries TRBV6-2 or TRBV6-3 and TRBJ2-5; TRBD2 matches 12 bases. This CDR3 contains 15 residues. Germline V gene lookup returns CDR1 MNHEY and CDR2 SVGEGT. Germline trimming cut 5 bases from V and 5 bases from J; bases unmatched to any gene: 6. The CDR3 here is CASSRGLAGDETQYF. In nucleotides, the CDR3 is TGTGCCAGCAGTCGGGGACTAGCGGGCGATGAGACCCAGTACTTC.

This clonotype appeared many times. This chain links TRBV4-2 with TRBJ1-6, with no clear D. Trimming left V 0 bases short and J 12 bases short, with 12 bases between. The CDR3 sequence is 14 residues long. CDR1 LGHNA and CDR2 YNFKEQ come from the germline V gene. CDR3 region: CASSQEAPSGPLHF. The CDR3 coding sequence is TGTGCCAGCAGCCAAGAGGCCCCTTCAGGACCCCTCCACTTT.

This clonotype has a count of ten or more. The chain carries TRBV9 and TRBJ2-5; maybe TRBD2 (6 bases). The germline V and J ends were trimmed by 3 bases and 5 bases, with 20 bases remaining between them. Germline lookup yields CDR1 SGDLS and CDR2 YYNGEE. This CDR3 region has 16 residues. Here the CDR3 reads CASSAGPLAFQETQYF. In nucleotides, the CDR3 is TGTGCCAGCAGCGCGGGCCCCCTAGCGTTCCAGGAGACCCAGTACTTC.

The chain couples TRBV19 to TRBJ2-7; D gene unclear. With 5 bases removed from V and 4 bases from J, the gap between germline ends came to 18 bases. The V gene's germline CDR1 is LNHDA and CDR2 SQIVND (reference sequence). The CDR3 extends over 15 amino acids. In nucleotides, the CDR3 is TGTGCCAGTAGTCGCCCCGGTAACCCAGCATACGAGCAGTACTTC. Translating it yields CASSRPGNPAYEQYF. Looking up the rest from reference TRBV19 and TRBJ2-7 gives the full variable domain: DGGITQSPKYLFRKEGQNVTLSCEQNLNHDAMYWYRQDPGQGLRLIYYSQIVNDFQKGDIAEGYSVSREKKESFPLTVTSAQKNPTAFYLCASSRPGNPAYEQYFGPGTRLTVT.

This clonotype was counted at least ten times. The J gene is TRBJ2-1, the V gene TRBV7-9, with 13 nucleotides matching TRBD2. Trimming at V came to 5 bases and at J to 4 bases, leaving 5 bases not matched to a gene. This CDR3 region has 16 residues. Germline V CDR1 and CDR2: SEHNR, FQNEAQ (reference sequence). As DNA, the CDR3 is TGTGCCAGCAGCACACTAGCGGGAGGGCGATACAATGAGCAGTTCTTC. It translates to CASSTLAGGRYNEQFF.

This clonotype was recorded many times. The chain recombines TRBV5-5 with TRBJ2-7; TRBD1 matches 7 bases. There are 14 residues in the CDR3. Per germline, CDR1 SGHKS and CDR2 YYEKEE (reference sequence). J gave up 5 bases and V 4 bases, and 9 bases lay outside the gene matches. DNA of the CDR3: TGTGCCAGCAGCCCCTCAATAGACAGGGACGAGCAGTACTTC. Protein: CASSPSIDRDEQYF.

A remark on this clonotype: A read error is possible here, since a much larger clone lies one base away. This rearrangement joins TRBV13 to TRBJ2-1; D is possibly TRBD1 or TRBD2 (6 bases each). Germline V CDR1 and CDR2: PRHDT, FYEKMQ (reference sequence). With 1 base removed from V and 5 bases from J, the gap between germline ends came to 15 bases. This CDR3 has 16 amino acids. The CDR3 region is CASSLDIGGFNNEQFF. CDR3 bases: TGTGCCAGCAGCTTAGATATCGGGGGCTTTAACAATGAGCAGTTCTTC.

This clonotype was observed at least ten times. The V gene is TRBV10-3, the J gene TRBJ2-2; 7 nucleotides align to TRBD1. V shed 7 bases and J 2 bases; nucleotides not matched to a gene: 10. The CDR3 length is 16 residues. Germline V lookup: CDR1 ENHRY, CDR2 SYGVKD. The CDR3 sequence: CAITISGGVNTGELFF. The DNA of the CDR3 is TGTGCCATCACCATCTCAGGGGGAGTTAACACCGGGGAGCTGTTTTTT.

At least ten counts were recorded for this clonotype. The chain couples TRBV19 to TRBJ2-1; perhaps TRBD1 as D (6 bases). The CDR3 runs 15 residues. CDR1 and CDR2 from the germline V gene are LNHDA and SQIVND (reference sequence). V was shortened by 8 bases and J by 10 bases, with 24 bases between the two germline ends. Written as DNA, the CDR3 is TGTGCCAGTGGGGATCGACAGGCCATGGCATGGGAGCAGTTCTTC. Its translation is CASGDRQAMAWEQFF.

This clonotype was observed many times. The chain carries TRBV12-3 or TRBV12-4 and TRBJ2-7, with 8 nucleotides matching TRBD2. This CDR3 comprises 13 residues. The V and J ends lost 4 bases and 4 bases, in that order; junction bases with no gene match: 3. This CDR3 reads CASSSGGLYEQYF. The CDR3 DNA reads TGTGCCAGCAGTTCGGGGGGGCTGTACGAGCAGTACTTC.

This clonotype was seen at least ten times. This sequence joins TRBV10-3 and TRBJ1-2, with TRBD1 identical over 8 bases. V was pared by 5 bases and J by 3 bases, with 2 bases of the junction left unmatched. This CDR3 has 13 residues. From germline, CDR1 is ENHRY and CDR2 SYGVKD. CDR3 amino acids: CAISPTGDYGYTF. In nucleotides, the CDR3 is TGTGCCATCAGTCCGACAGGGGACTATGGCTACACCTTC.

There are many counts of this clonotype. The chain carries TRBV7-6 and TRBJ2-5; the match to TRBD1 covers 10 bases. V was clipped by 5 bases and J by 0 bases; unmatched bases: 6. Germline-derived CDR1 and CDR2 are SGHVS and FNYEAQ. The CDR3 covers 16 residues. In DNA, the CDR3 is TGTGCCAGCAGCGATTCCGGGACAGGGGACCAAGAGACCCAGTACTTC. Translating gives CASSDSGTGDQETQYF.

This clonotype was detected many times. J is TRBJ2-7 and V is TRBV25-1; 9 nucleotides line up with TRBD2. CDR3 length: 13 amino acids. Germline V gene data show CDR1 as MGHDK and CDR2 as SYGVNS. Trimming took 7 bases from V and 5 from J; bases not matched to a gene: 6. CDR3 DNA sequence: TGTGCCAGCACGAGCGGGAGGCCCCACGAGCAGTACTTC. Residues: CASTSGRPHEQYF.

This clonotype was observed a handful of times. The chain uses TRBV24-1 and TRBJ2-1; weak D call: TRBD1 (6 bases). The CDR3 sequence is 15 residues long. V dropped 7 bases and J dropped 5 bases, with 17 bases sitting between them. CDR1 is KGHDR and CDR2 is SFDVKD in the germline V gene. The CDR3 DNA reads as TGTGCCACCAGCTTTAAGGGGGATCTACACAATGAGCAGTTCTTC. Translating gives CATSFKGDLHNEQFF.

This clonotype appeared many times. The rearrangement joins TRBV30 to TRBJ1-3; no firm D call. The CDR3 extends over 11 amino acids. Per germline, CDR1 GTSNPN and CDR2 SVGIG (reference sequence). With 6 bases removed from V and 4 bases from J, the gap between germline ends came to 7 bases. CDR3 in amino acids: CACSPGNTIYF. CDR3 bases: TGTGCCTGTTCGCCCGGAAACACCATATATTTT. Based on the CDR3 plus reference TRBV30 and TRBJ1-3, the full variable domain is SQTIHQWPATLVQPVGSPLSLECTVEGTSNPNLYWYRQAAGRGLQLLFYSVGIGQISSEVPQNLSASRPQDRQFILSSKKLLLSDSGFYLCACSPGNTIYFGEGSWLTVV.

This clonotype has a count of ten or more. This chain connects TRBV29-1 to TRBJ2-3, with 11 nucleotides matching TRBD2. Losses at the gene ends were 5 bases for V and 10 bases for J; bases not matched to a gene: 8. The length of the CDR3 is 13 residues. Germline V gene sequence: CDR1 SQVTM, CDR2 ANQGSEA. CDR3 DNA: TGCAGCGTTCCACTAGCGGGAGTCGTCGCGCAGTATTTT. Translated: CSVPLAGVVAQYF.

The chain links TRBV2 to TRBJ2-5; D gene ambiguous. This CDR3 region has 14 residues. Germline V gives CDR1 SNHLY, CDR2 FYNNEI. The V end was cut by 6 bases, the J end by 5 bases, with 16 bases between. CDR3 nucleotides: TGTGCCAGCAGGATGGACCCAGCGTGGGAGACCCAGTACTTC. Its translation is CASRMDPAWETQYF.

As concerns this clonotype: A much larger clonotype is one base distant, so this may be a read error. The rearrangement joins TRBV7-9 to TRBJ2-3; 8 positions match TRBD1. Germline CDR1 SEHNR, CDR2 FQNEAQ (reference sequence). This CDR3 has 14 amino acids. Germline trimming cut 5 bases from V and 5 bases from J; bases unmatched to any gene: 6. This chain's CDR3 is CASSPGQVLDTQYF. In nucleotides, the CDR3 is TGTGCCAGCAGCCCGGGACAGGTATTAGATACGCAGTATTTT.

This clonotype was recorded at least ten times. A read error may account for a junction end that differs from germline. This rearrangement joins TRBV5-1 to TRBJ2-5; D call uncertain. The germline V gene encodes CDR1 SGHRS and CDR2 YFSETQ. This CDR3 contains 11 residues. In DNA, the CDR3 is TGTGCCAGCAGTTCTCAAGAGACCCAGTACTTC. It specifies CASSSQETQYF.

The rearrangement joins TRBV19 to TRBJ2-5, with 7 bases matching TRBD1. CDR1 LNHDA and CDR2 SQIVND come from the germline V gene (reference sequence). The CDR3 extends over 16 amino acids. Trimming cost V 5 bases and J 0 bases; bases outside gene matches: 9. The CDR3 DNA sequence: TGTGCCAGTAGTGTTTATTACAGGGGTTACCAAGAGACCCAGTACTTC. Translating gives CASSVYYRGYQETQYF.

There are many counts of this clonotype. The CDR3 sequence: CASSPGTSGRAGDEQFF. CDR3 in DNA: TGTGCCAGCAGCCCCGGGACTAGCGGGAGGGCCGGGGATGAGCAGTTCTTC. This chain uses TRBV7-2 with TRBJ2-1; the match to TRBD2 covers 16 bases. Germline CDR1 is SGHTA and CDR2 is FQGNSA. With V trimmed by 5 bases and J by 8 bases, 9 bases remained unmatched. CDR3 length: 17 amino acids. The variable domain in full, completed from reference TRBV7-2 and TRBJ2-1, reads GAGVSQSPSNKVTEKGKDVELRCDPISGHTALYWYRQSLGQGLEFLIYFQGNSAPDKSGLPSDRFSAERTGGSVSTLTIQRTQQEDSAVYLCASSPGTSGRAGDEQFFGPGTRLTVL.

This clonotype showed up many times. The chain uses TRBV3-1 and TRBJ2-1, with D possibly matching TRBD2 (5 bases). The germline V gene encodes CDR1 LGHDT and CDR2 YNNKEL (reference sequence). CDR3 length equals 17 residues. V was cut by 1 base and J by 0 bases, with 13 bases left in between. CDR3 in amino acids: CASSQGRGSSSYNEQFF. The DNA for the CDR3 is TGTGCCAGCAGCCAAGGCCGAGGGTCCAGCTCCTACAATGAGCAGTTCTTC.

This clonotype showed up just once. Sequence at one end of the junction differs from germline and may be a read error. The chain employs TRBV3-1 and TRBJ2-3, with D possibly being TRBD2 (5 bases). The CDR3 contains 16 residues. Germline CDR1 reads LGHDT; CDR2 reads YNNKEL (reference sequence). This CDR3 reads CASSQEPGSSTETQYF. CDR3 coding DNA: TGTGCCAGCAGCCAAGAGCCAGGTTCTAGCACAGAAACGCAGTATTTT.